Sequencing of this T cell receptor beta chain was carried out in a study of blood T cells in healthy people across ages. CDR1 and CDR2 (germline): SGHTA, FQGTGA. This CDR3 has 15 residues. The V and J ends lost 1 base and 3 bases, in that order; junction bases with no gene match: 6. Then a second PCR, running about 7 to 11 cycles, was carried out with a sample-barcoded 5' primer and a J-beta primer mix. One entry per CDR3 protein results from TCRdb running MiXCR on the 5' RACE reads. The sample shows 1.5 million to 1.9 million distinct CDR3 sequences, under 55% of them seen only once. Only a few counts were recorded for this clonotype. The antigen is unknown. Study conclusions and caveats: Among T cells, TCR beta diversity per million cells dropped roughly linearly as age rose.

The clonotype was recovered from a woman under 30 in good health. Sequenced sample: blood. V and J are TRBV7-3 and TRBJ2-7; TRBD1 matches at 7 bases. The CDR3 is CASSLIGDSYYEQYF. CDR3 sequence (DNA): TGTGCCAGCAGCTTAATAGGGGACAGCTACTACGAGCAGTACTTC. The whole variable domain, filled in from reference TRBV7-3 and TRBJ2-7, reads GAGVSQTPSNKVTEKGKYVELRCDPISGHTALYWYRQSLGQGPEFLIYFQGTGAADDSGLPNDRFFAVRPEGSVSTLKIQRTERGDSAVYLCASSLIGDSYYEQYFGPGTRLTVT.